This T cell receptor beta chain was identified in a study of read filtering for tumor transcriptome and immune sequencing. Molecular barcoded adaptors covering alpha/delta and beta/gamma chains were used on approximately 400 ng RNA. TCRdb ran MiXCR on the reads and lists one entry per CDR3 protein. The sample gives about 62,000 distinct CDR3 sequences, roughly a fifth of which show up once; approximately 10% is in the top ten. V dropped 0 bases and J dropped 4 bases, with 7 bases sitting between them. Germline CDR1 is GTSNPN and CDR2 is SVGIG (reference sequence). The CDR3 runs 13 residues. This clonotype was seen ten or more times.

The clonotype was recovered from a donor aged 40 or older with multiple myeloma. The sequencing sample was made of a population of CD138-negative cells sorted from bone marrow. The V gene is TRBV30, the J gene TRBJ2-1; D ambiguous. As DNA, the CDR3 is TGTGCCTGGAGTGTAGGATGGTACAATGAGCAGTTCTTC. Protein: CAWSVGWYNEQFF.